One sample yielded the 28 T cell receptor beta chains listed below, sequenced in a study of T-cell reconstitution after alpha-beta-depleted transplantation in children. The authors prepared the TCRbeta library with unique molecular identifiers. Each CDR3 protein gets one entry after TCRdb re-called the PCR reads with MiXCR. The sample contains some 830,000 distinct CDR3 sequences, 15% to 20% of which appear only once. This specimen consisted of PBMCs, mostly from graft donor cells, obtained 360 days after TCRalphabeta/CD19-depleted stem cell transplant. Every receptor here comes from a male patient under 18 who had a stem cell transplant for acute lymphoblastic leukemia, so the T cells may come from the graft donor.

In nucleotides, the CDR3 is TGCGCCAGCAGCTATACTCCGGGATGGGGGAATAGGGGGCAGTTCTTC. Translation: CASSYTPGWGNRGQFF. This chain joins TRBV5-1 and TRBJ2-1; D is possibly TRBD1 or TRBD2 (5 bases each). The germline CDR1 and CDR2 sequences are SGHRS and YFSETQ. V was clipped by 3 bases and J by 12 bases, with 25 bases between them. CDR3 size: 16 residues.

This clonotype was counted a few times. The rearrangement links TRBV9 to TRBJ2-3; 13 nucleotides line up with TRBD2. Germline lookup yields CDR1 SGDLS and CDR2 YYNGEE. The V and J ends lost 4 bases and 2 bases, in that order; junction bases with no gene match: 7. The CDR3 has 17 amino acids. CDR3 in amino acids: CASSKSLAGGVTDTQYF. The CDR3 DNA follows: TGTGCCAGCAGCAAATCACTAGCGGGAGGGGTCACAGATACGCAGTATTTT.

Only a few counts were recorded for this clonotype. The chain recombines TRBV7-6 with TRBJ2-5; possibly TRBD2 for D (5 bases). Germline CDR1 SGHVS, CDR2 FNYEAQ. The CDR3 loop spans 14 amino acids. Trimming took off 1 base at V and 5 bases at J, with 11 bases between the two ends. CDR3 sequence reads: CASSLELVEETQYF. The CDR3, as DNA: TGTGCCAGCAGCTTAGAACTAGTCGAGGAGACCCAGTACTTC.

This chain connects TRBV18 to TRBJ2-5; 8 bases are shared with TRBD1. Trimming took 3 bases from V and 4 from J; bases not matched to a gene: 7. Germline V gene lookup returns CDR1 KGHSH and CDR2 LQKENI. This CDR3 spans 15 amino acids. CDR3 DNA: TGTGCCAGCTCACCCTTGGACAGGGACATAGAGACCCAGTACTTC. This codes for CASSPLDRDIETQYF.

This clonotype has ten or more counts. For the CDR3, the DNA is TGCGCCAGCAGCCAAGGGCCCTGGGGGACTAGCGGGAAGAAGACCCAGTACTTC. Translation gives CASSQGPWGTSGKKTQYF. V usage is TRBV4-1 and J usage is TRBJ2-5, with TRBD2 matching over 13 bases. Germline V CDR1 and CDR2: MGHRA, YSYEKL. V gave up 1 base and J gave up 6 bases; unmatched junction bases: 11. The CDR3 loop spans 18 amino acids.

This clonotype came up a few times. This rearrangement joins TRBV7-6 to TRBJ2-1; 13 bases are shared with TRBD2. The CDR3 totals 15 residues. Germline CDR1 SGHVS, CDR2 FNYEAQ. V was pared by 6 bases and J by 9 bases, with 8 bases of the junction left unmatched. The CDR3 DNA reads TGTGCCAGCAGGCCAACTAGCGGGAGGGCCGTTGAGCAGTTCTTC. Encoded protein: CASRPTSGRAVEQFF.

Only one count was recorded for this clonotype. J is TRBJ2-6 and V is TRBV28; unclear D gene. CDR3 length: 18 amino acids. CDR1 is MDHEN, CDR2 SYDVKM, per germline. The germline V and J ends were trimmed by 1 base and 1 base, with 14 bases remaining between them. CDR3 coding DNA: TGTGCCAGCAGTTTATTGTTTTTGTGGGGTTCTGGGGCCAACGTCCTGACTTTC. As protein: CASSLLFLWGSGANVLTF.

This clonotype has only a few counts. The chain links TRBV29-1 to TRBJ1-3; D not certain. This CDR3 has 14 residues. Germline lookup yields CDR1 SQVTM and CDR2 ANQGSEA. Trimming shortened V by 6 bases and J by 0 bases, and 12 bases separated the two germline ends. The CDR3, as DNA: TGCAGCGTCCGGACTGCCGTCTCTGGAAACACCATATATTTT. It yields the protein CSVRTAVSGNTIYF.

The rearrangement links TRBV3-1 to TRBJ2-1; unclear D gene. This CDR3 spans 16 amino acids. CDR1 and CDR2 (germline): LGHDT, YNNKEL (reference sequence). V was pared by 0 bases and J by 0 bases, with 9 bases between. CDR3 coding DNA: TGTGCCAGCAGCCAAGATTTGAGTATCTCCTACAATGAGCAGTTCTTC. Its protein product is CASSQDLSISYNEQFF.

The genes are TRBV27 and TRBJ2-7; D may correspond to TRBD1 or TRBD2 (5 bases each). Deletions cut 10 bases from V and 6 bases from J, with 19 bases between. This CDR3 is 13 amino acids long. Looked up from germline, CDR1 is MNHEY and CDR2 is SMNVEV (reference sequence). CDR3 DNA: TGTGCCAAAAAAAAACTAGGGGTACTCGAGCAGTACTTC. Its protein is CAKKKLGVLEQYF.

This chain joins TRBV7-6 and TRBJ2-5; no clear D gene. The CDR3 extends over 14 amino acids. Trimming pared 5 bases from V and 4 bases from J, leaving 14 bases between. Germline CDR1 and CDR2: SGHVS and FNYEAQ. The CDR3 DNA is TGTGCCAGCAGCGAGGTGGCCCAGCGAGAGACCCAGTACTTC. This translates into CASSEVAQRETQYF. The variable domain in full, completed from reference TRBV7-6 and TRBJ2-5, reads GAGVSQSPRYKVTKRGQDVALRCDPISGHVSLYWYRQALGQGPEFLTYFNYEAQQDKSGLPNDRFSAERPEGSISTLTIQRTEQRDSAMYRCASSEVAQRETQYFGPGTRLLVL.

V usage is TRBV3-1 and J usage is TRBJ2-1; 9 bases are shared with TRBD2. The CDR3 has 15 residues. The V gene's germline CDR1 is LGHDT and CDR2 YNNKEL (reference sequence). With V trimmed by 3 bases and J by 15 bases, 15 bases remained unmatched. This chain's CDR3 is CASSQMLVAGGLRFF. The CDR3 bases are TGTGCCAGCAGCCAGATGCTGGTCGCGGGAGGGCTTCGGTTCTTC.

The CDR3 protein is CASSQDGYLAKNIQYF. CDR3 bases: TGCGCCAGCAGCCAAGACGGGTACCTAGCCAAAAACATTCAGTACTTC. The chain employs TRBV5-1 and TRBJ2-4; D ambiguous. Trimming cost V 4 bases and J 0 bases, with 14 bases left between them. The CDR3 spans 16 residues. Germline lookup yields CDR1 SGHRS and CDR2 YFSETQ.

As regards this clonotype: The junction does not match germline at one end; this may be a read error. The chain links TRBV20-1 to TRBJ2-7; TRBD1 matches at 9 bases. CDR1 is DFQATT, CDR2 SNEGSKA, per germline (reference sequence). The CDR3 sequence is 18 residues long. The CDR3 sequence: CSARDADRGGDWVGEQYF. Here the CDR3 DNA reads TGCAGTGCTCGAGACGCGGACAGGGGTGGAGATTGGGTCGGCGAGCAGTACTTC.

This clonotype has a handful of counts. V is TRBV7-9 and J is TRBJ2-7, with D possibly TRBD1 on 6 matching bases. Germline V gives CDR1 SEHNR, CDR2 FQNEAQ (reference sequence). Deletions cut 4 bases from V and 2 bases from J, with 12 bases between. This CDR3 is built from 14 residues. Here the CDR3 reads CASSSPTGPYEQYF. The CDR3 DNA follows: TGTGCCAGCAGCTCCCCGACAGGACCCTACGAGCAGTACTTC.

This chain joins TRBV7-6 and TRBJ2-2, with 7 bases lining up with TRBD1. Germline CDR1 SGHVS, CDR2 FNYEAQ. V shed 2 bases, J shed 6 bases, and the junction held 6 bases outside the gene matches. This CDR3 has 15 amino acids. In DNA, the CDR3 is TGTGCCAGCAGCTTAATGACAGGGCCGTCCGGGGAGCTGTTTTTT. This sequence encodes CASSLMTGPSGELFF.

This clonotype appeared many times. The chain couples TRBV29-1 to TRBJ2-7; possible D gene TRBD1, 5 bases. Trimming pared 1 base from V and 0 bases from J, leaving 16 bases between. From germline, CDR1 is SQVTM and CDR2 ANQGSEA. The CDR3 extends over 16 amino acids. The CDR3 loop is CSVEVSGKQLSYEQYF. The CDR3 nucleotides read TGCAGCGTTGAAGTATCAGGGAAACAACTCTCCTACGAGCAGTACTTC.

In this sample, this clonotype turned up a few times. This chain connects TRBV12-3 or TRBV12-4 to TRBJ2-7, with TRBD1 matching over 7 bases. This CDR3 is 15 amino acids long. V lost 7 bases and J lost 4; bases outside the gene matches: 13. CDR3 bases: TGTGCCAGCACCTACCGAATGGGACAGCGATACGAGCAGTACTTC. Translation: CASTYRMGQRYEQYF.

A note on this clonotype: The conserved closing phenylalanine or tryptophan is absent in this CDR3, likely reflecting a read error. The chain recombines TRBV9 with TRBJ2-7; TRBD1 agrees at 7 bases. Germline-derived CDR1 and CDR2 are SGDLS and YYNGEE. This CDR3 comprises 15 residues. Trimming cost V 0 bases and J 7 bases; bases outside gene matches: 10. This chain's CDR3 is CASSVDATGELEQYL. The CDR3 DNA reads as TGTGCCAGCAGCGTAGACGCTACAGGGGAGTTGGAGCAGTACCTC.

The chain joins TRBV12-3 or TRBV12-4 to TRBJ2-3, with a tentative D call TRBD2 (5 bases). This CDR3 has 17 residues. Deletions cut 6 bases from V and 1 base from J, with 20 bases between. The CDR3 loop is CASRLSGAGFRTDTQYF. The CDR3, as DNA: TGTGCCAGCAGGCTGAGCGGAGCTGGATTCCGCACAGATACGCAGTATTTT.

This clonotype was counted a few times. The J gene is TRBJ2-7, the V gene TRBV7-3, with D hard to call. Trimming left V 2 bases short and J 2 bases short, with 13 bases between. Looked up from germline, CDR1 is SGHTA and CDR2 is FQGTGA. This CDR3 has 15 residues. CDR3 sequence (DNA): TGTGCCAGCAGCTTAGGGGTAGGTGATCCCTACGAGCAGTACTTC. It codes for CASSLGVGDPYEQYF.

In its sample, this clonotype was seen once. The chain carries TRBV14 and TRBJ2-5, with a tentative D call TRBD2 (5 bases). Per germline, CDR1 SGHDN and CDR2 FVKESK. Trimming cost V 1 base and J 3 bases, with 9 bases left between them. The CDR3 spans 14 residues. For the CDR3, the DNA is TGTGCCAGCAGCCAAGTGGAGAGGGAAGAGACCCAGTACTTC. It is translated as CASSQVEREETQYF.

The chain employs TRBV6-5 and TRBJ2-3; D not certain. Germline V CDR1 and CDR2: MNHEY, SVGAGI. The CDR3 covers 14 residues. Trimming took off 2 bases at V and 2 bases at J, with 8 bases between the two ends. In DNA, the CDR3 is TGTGCCAGCAGTTACCATGGGTACACAGATACGCAGTATTTT. Its translation is CASSYHGYTDTQYF.

This clonotype was found a few times. The V gene is TRBV5-1, the J gene TRBJ2-1; D is undetermined. This CDR3 comprises 15 residues. Germline CDR1 SGHRS, CDR2 YFSETQ. Trimming took off 0 bases at V and 4 bases at J, with 11 bases between the two ends. This CDR3 reads CASSLAQVGYNEQFF. The CDR3 DNA reads as TGCGCCAGCAGCTTGGCCCAGGTTGGGTACAATGAGCAGTTCTTC. The full variable domain, completed using reference TRBV5-1 and TRBJ2-1, is KAGVTQTPRYLIKTRGQQVTLSCSPISGHRSVSWYQQTPGQGLQFLFEYFSETQRNKGNFPGRFSGRQFSNSRSEMNVSTLELGDSALYLCASSLAQVGYNEQFFGPGTRLTVL.

This chain links TRBV20-1 with TRBJ2-3, with D perhaps matching TRBD2 (6 bases). CDR1 is DFQATT, CDR2 SNEGSKA, per germline (reference sequence). Between the trimmed V and J ends, which lost 6 bases and 3 bases, there was a span of 16 bases. The CDR3 is made up of 14 amino acids. CDR3 sequence: CSACPGLQTDTQYF. In DNA form, the CDR3 reads TGCAGTGCGTGTCCGGGACTGCAAACAGATACGCAGTATTTT.

This clonotype was counted a few times. CDR3 bases: TGTGCCAGCAGTGAAGCATGGGCAGGGGAAGCTTACGAGCAGTACTTC. It yields the protein CASSEAWAGEAYEQYF. The V call is TRBV6-1, the J call TRBJ2-7; tentative D call: TRBD1 (6 bases). The CDR3 loop spans 16 amino acids. V dropped 0 bases and J dropped 4 bases, with 16 bases sitting between them. The V gene's germline CDR1 is MNHNS and CDR2 SASEGT.

The gene calls are TRBV20-1 and TRBJ1-2; a possible D gene is TRBD1 (6 bases). The germline gives CDR1 DFQATT, CDR2 SNEGSKA (reference sequence). CDR3 length: 15 residues. V was cut by 0 bases and J by 2 bases, with 13 bases left in between. CDR3 protein: CSARDLEGENYGYTF. CDR3 nucleotides: TGCAGTGCTAGAGATCTTGAGGGGGAGAACTATGGCTACACCTTC.

The rearrangement uses TRBV5-1 and TRBJ2-7; 8 nucleotides align to TRBD2. Looked up from germline, CDR1 is SGHRS and CDR2 is YFSETQ. The J segment lost 2 bases and the V segment lost 5 bases, leaving 9 bases of the junction unmatched. The CDR3 runs to 15 residues. The DNA of the CDR3 is TGCGCCAGCAGACTAGGACGGGAGGGGGCCTACGAGCAGTACTTC. This codes for CASRLGREGAYEQYF.